Below are 2 T cell receptor beta chains sequenced from a single sample in a study of OX40 agonist ivuxolimab in advanced cancers. Profiled with immunoSEQ multiplex PCR; TCRdb holds only in-frame clones, not every one. The sample holds about 73,000 clones, around 90% seen once. The sample consisted of CD4+ or CD8+ T cells sorted from blood, taken in a trial of the OX40 agonist ivuxolimab. Receptors originate from an adult with an advanced solid tumor such as melanoma, head and neck, liver or kidney cancer.

The chain combines TRBV11-3 with TRBJ2-5; D gene ambiguous. The CDR3 totals 11 residues. Trimming removed 3 bases from V and 3 bases from J, with 2 bases in between. Germline assignment: CDR1 SGHNT and CDR2 YENEEA. This CDR3 is CASSLKETQYF. CDR3 coding DNA: TGTGCCAGCAGCTTGAAAGAGACCCAGTACTTC.

This chain connects TRBV5-1 to TRBJ1-4; 7 nucleotides align to TRBD1. From germline, CDR1 is SGHRS and CDR2 YFSETQ. The CDR3 runs to 14 residues. The junction had 7 bases not matched to a gene; V was cut back by 3 bases and J by 8 bases. The CDR3 nucleotides are TGCGCCAGCAGCTACCGGGACAGAAGCGAAAAACTGTTTTTT. This codes for CASSYRDRSEKLFF.